This T cell receptor beta chain originates from a study of blood T cells in healthy people across ages. Study results and caveats: Unsorted PBMCs ruled out conclusive naive versus antigen-experienced comparison. Estimated diversity across one million T cells was deemed an underestimate.

Combining a sample-barcoded 5' primer with a J-beta primer mix, a second PCR ran for roughly 7 to 11 cycles. Every molecule of cDNA carried a tag from a template-switch adaptor with 12 random nucleotides. TCRdb ran MiXCR on the 5' RACE reads and lists one entry per CDR3 protein. This table has fewer than 2 million distinct CDR3 sequences, around 40% appearing once. The CDR3 consists of 14 residues. With 2 bases removed from V and 8 bases from J, the gap between germline ends came to 13 bases. Germline lookup yields CDR1 LGHDT and CDR2 YNNKEL (reference sequence). This clonotype was seen more than once but under ten times. What it binds is unknown. Per-sample yields of isolated PBMCs were at least 7 million.

Sequencing was done on a sample of blood. This clonotype was obtained from a human donor in good health. The chain carries TRBV3-1 and TRBJ2-1; a weak D match, TRBD2 (6 bases). CDR3 bases: TGTGCCAGCAGCCAACAACTAGCTTTCCATGAGCAGTTCTTC. Its protein product is CASSQQLAFHEQFF.